This T cell receptor beta chain was sequenced during a study of blood T cells in healthy people across ages. This CDR3 is built from 15 residues. The V and J ends lost 2 bases and 8 bases, in that order; junction bases with no gene match: 7. Germline lookup yields CDR1 MNHNY and CDR2 SVGAGI (reference sequence). The use of a sample-barcoded 5' primer and a J-beta primer mix characterized a second PCR of roughly 7 to 11 cycles. Every sample returned 2.5 million or more CDR3-containing paired-end reads. Using its own MiXCR run on the 5' RACE reads, TCRdb lists one record per CDR3 protein. The sample records about 800,000 distinct CDR3 sequences, around 25% being singletons. These data also featured in a second study, about T cells of mothers and their children. That work adds: The study obtained over 9 million TCR beta CDR3 reads per mother and around 3 million per child.

This clonotype was obtained from a boy between 5 and 17 years old in good health. Source material: blood. V usage is TRBV6-6 and J usage is TRBJ2-1; TRBD1 agrees at 9 bases. For the CDR3, the DNA is TGTGCCAGCAGTTACGGGACAGGGATTTACGATGAGCAGTTCTTC. This gives the protein CASSYGTGIYDEQFF.